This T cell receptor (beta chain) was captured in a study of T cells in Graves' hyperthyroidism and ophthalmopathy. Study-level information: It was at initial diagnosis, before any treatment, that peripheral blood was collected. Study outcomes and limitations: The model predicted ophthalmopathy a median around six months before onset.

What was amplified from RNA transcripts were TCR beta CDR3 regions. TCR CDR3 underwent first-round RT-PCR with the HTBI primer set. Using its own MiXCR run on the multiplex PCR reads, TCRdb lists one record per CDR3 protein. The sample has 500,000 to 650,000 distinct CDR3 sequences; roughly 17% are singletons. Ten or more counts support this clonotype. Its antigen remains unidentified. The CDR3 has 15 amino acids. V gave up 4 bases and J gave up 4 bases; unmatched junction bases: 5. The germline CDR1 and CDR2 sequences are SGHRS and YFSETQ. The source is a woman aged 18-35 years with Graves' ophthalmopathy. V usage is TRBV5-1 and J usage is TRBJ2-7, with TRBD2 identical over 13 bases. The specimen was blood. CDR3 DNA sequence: TGCGCCAGCAGCACTGGACTAGCGGGAGTTTACGAGCAGTACTTC. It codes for CASSTGLAGVYEQYF. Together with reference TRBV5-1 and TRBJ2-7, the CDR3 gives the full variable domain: KAGVTQTPRYLIKTRGQQVTLSCSPISGHRSVSWYQQTPGQGLQFLFEYFSETQRNKGNFPGRFSGRQFSNSRSEMNVSTLELGDSALYLCASSTGLAGVYEQYFGPGTRLTVT.